This T cell receptor beta chain was retrieved from a study of T cells after yellow fever vaccination. Findings and limits, study-wide: Overall, a small share of clonotypes was seen in both CD4 and CD8 compartments. The study re-detected most primary-vaccination clones after the booster (roughly 95% CD4, roughly 85% CD8).

Template switching by 5'RACE produced TCR cDNA, adding a universal primer site and UMIs. TCRdb passed the 5' RACE reads through MiXCR, listing each CDR3 protein once. The sample shows about 340,000 distinct CDR3 sequences, around 12% of them seen only once. A word on this clonotype: Antigen: not known. This may be a read error, as it is one base from a much larger clone.

This CDR3 is built from 13 residues. The germline V gene has CDR1 SGHTA and CDR2 FQGNSA. Here the sequenced sample was CD4+ T cells sorted from PBMCs, taken 15 days after the yellow fever booster vaccination. The gene calls are TRBV7-2 and TRBJ1-2; perhaps TRBD1 as D (6 bases). The sequence was collected from a man younger than 35 who received the YFV17D yellow fever vaccine. CDR3: CASSLDRGYGSTF. In nucleotides, the CDR3 is TGTGCCAGCAGCCTGGACAGAGGCTATGGCTCCACCTTC.